This TCR beta chain stems from a study of T-cell memory formation after mild COVID-19. The CDR3 consists of 16 residues. V gave up 4 bases and J gave up 3 bases, with 19 bases separating them. Looked up from germline, CDR1 is SQVTM and CDR2 is ANQGSEA. TCRdb re-called the 5' RACE reads with MiXCR, one entry per CDR3 protein. The table lists fewer than 50,000 distinct CDR3 sequences, less than 8% of them singletons. Study observations and caveats: The appearance of some responding clones in pre-infection memory suggested that cross-reactive memory joined.

This clonotype was counted ten times or more. What it binds is not known. Sequenced sample: PBMCs or a T cell subset sorted from them (not recorded which). The sequence derives from an adult who had mild COVID-19 (a few samples of this study predate the infection). Cell type and time point are not known. V is TRBV29-1 and J is TRBJ2-1, with unresolved D. Here the CDR3 reads CSVGSQGPEFYNEQFF. The CDR3 DNA reads as TGCAGCGTTGGATCACAAGGGCCTGAGTTCTACAATGAGCAGTTCTTC.